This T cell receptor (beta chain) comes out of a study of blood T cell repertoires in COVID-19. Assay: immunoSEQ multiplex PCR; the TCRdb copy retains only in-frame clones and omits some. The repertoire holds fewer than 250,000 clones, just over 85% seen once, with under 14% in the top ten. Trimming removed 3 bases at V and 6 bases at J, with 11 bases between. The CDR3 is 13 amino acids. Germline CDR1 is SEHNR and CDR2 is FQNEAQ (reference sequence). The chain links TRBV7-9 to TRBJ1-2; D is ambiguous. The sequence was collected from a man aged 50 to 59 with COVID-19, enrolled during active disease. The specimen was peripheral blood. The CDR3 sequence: CASSFLSGDGYTF. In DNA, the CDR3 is TGTGCCAGCAGCTTTCTGTCAGGCGATGGCTACACCTTC.